This T cell receptor beta chain was observed in a study of beta chain features in type 1 diabetes (dated by TCRdb to between 2018 and 2020). With respect to the entire study: Mean age, gender distribution, total cell number and subset yield did not differ between patients and healthy donors. A total of roughly 100 million sorted cells were examined across all samples, and a strong correlation was observed between cell number per subset and RNA yield. The study compared the TCRB repertoires of sorted circulating CD4+ T cell subsets in recently diagnosed type 1 diabetes patients with those in matched healthy donors. Regulatory and stem cell-like memory subsets were obtained from only 8 patients and about eight healthy donors, while naive and central memory subsets were obtained from all 30 or so donors.

Concerning this clone: The specificity of this receptor is unknown. Qualities for individual bases were not recorded, and no much larger clone is one base off.

The High Capacity cDNA Reverse Transcription Kit was used to reverse transcribe all of the isolated RNA, meaning that expressed TCRB transcripts were what got sequenced. Deep immunoSEQ sequencing was performed on naive, central memory and regulatory T cell samples, with an average of about 3.57 million total reads per sample. Sorted cells were lysed in RLT buffer, and RNA was extracted using DNase-treated RNeasy Micro or Mini kits according to cell number. Each cell subset was processed on its own to prevent cross-contamination, while patient and healthy donor samples were processed together. The immunoSEQ multiplex PCR was used to amplify TCRB sequences from cDNA, yielding 87-bp fragments that span the CDR3 region. Amplicons were sequenced on the Illumina HiSeq platform. The paper's processing steps were these. Synthetic template baselines were used to correct PCR bias computationally, reads within Hamming distance 2 were collapsed together, and singletons that could not be merged were discarded. Reads were aligned to IMGT to assign V, D and J genes, CDR3 length, and insertions or deletions at six rearrangement sites. Within each subset, clonotype counts were normalized to sorted cell number, and only after that were true diversity and Gini coefficients computed with the tcR R package. Repertoire sharing was quantified using the overlap coefficient calculated on TCRB nucleotide sequences. As a proxy for the pre-selection repertoire, out-of-frame TCRB sequences from naive cells were analyzed. TCRdb re-hosts the immuneACCESS table, in-frame sequences only. Its copies lack some clones; in the studies checked, an unresolved V gene accounts for under half of them, and the cause for the rest is not known. The V and J calls and the clone size are those of that table, but D and trimming were determined from the DNA. Across this sample there are 900,000 or so clones, with under 20% seen only once. The top ten clones comprise around 0.02% of the sample.

Here V drops 8 bases and J drops 0 bases, and the junction holds 10 bases not matched to any gene. For CDR1 and CDR2, the germline V gene lists SNHLY and FYNNEI. The CDR3 sequence holds 17 residues, the cysteine and phenylalanine included. Only the CDR3 part of the read is kept: 51 bases, read in frame from the first base. The research as a whole found: At VDJ recombination sites, type 1 diabetes patients had fewer insertions and more deleted nucleotides, which implies abnormalities in thymic rearrangement. Because cDNA rather than genomic DNA was sequenced, highly expressing activated cells could have been over-represented, although no difference in activation and CD3 levels was found between groups. The naive, central memory and regulatory TCRB repertoires appeared to resemble one another more closely among patients than among healthy donors. Because the HLA sub-analyses included only small numbers of individuals, any influence of HLA type on TCRB rearrangement was left unresolved. PCR might favor shorter templates, but patient and control samples were amplified and corrected together, so any skew would affect both groups equally. A moderate but significant shortening of TCRB CDR3 length was observed in type 1 diabetes patients in all four CD4+ subsets.

A single peripheral blood draw of approximately 120 mL on average was collected from each donor into heparinised tubes. Naive, central memory, regulatory and stem cell-like memory CD4+ T cells were sorted on a BD FACSAria II using a panel including CD45RO, CCR7, CD25, CD127, CD95 and CD27. Every sorted population had a purity above 95%. PBMCs were separated immediately by Lymphoprep density gradient centrifugation and were stained directly, without being cultured. To minimize batch effects, samples were stained and sorted in pairs, one healthy donor with one patient per experiment. Sequencing was performed on naive CD4+ T cells from blood. This specimen's cell subset or site label, interpreted: true naive CD4+ T cells. The chain employs TRBV2 and TRBJ2-7, with 13 central nucleotides matching TRBD2. This TCR was sampled from a woman between 18 and 30 years old in good health. The CDR3 region reads CASQGGLAGFSSYEQYF. The base sequence is TGTGCCAGCCAGGGGGGACTAGCGGGGTTCAGCTCCTACGAGCAGTACTTC.